Each of the 22 T cell receptor beta chains below was sequenced from the same sample in a study of blood T cells in healthy people across ages. Next came a second PCR, run for about 7 to 12 cycles, which used a sample-barcoded 5' primer along with a J-beta primer mix. TCRdb fed the 5' RACE reads into MiXCR, producing one record per CDR3 protein. The table shows roughly 1,800,000 distinct CDR3 sequences, with less than 50% occurring only once. Material: blood. The receptors here all came from a woman aged 40-49 years in good health.

This clonotype was seen a few times. The V gene is TRBV20-1, the J gene TRBJ2-3; TRBD2 aligns across 12 bases. Germline values: CDR1 DFQATT, CDR2 SNEGSKA (reference sequence). V lost 5 bases and J lost 0; bases outside the gene matches: 12. The CDR3 is 18 amino acids. CDR3 DNA sequence: TGCAGTGCTCCCGGACTAGCGGGGAAGTTATCTAGCACAGATACGCAGTATTTT. This translates into CSAPGLAGKLSSTDTQYF.

The chain joins TRBV11-1 to TRBJ2-5, with 9 bases fitting TRBD1. This CDR3 spans 15 amino acids. Germline V CDR1 and CDR2: SGHAT, FQDESV (reference sequence). V dropped 7 bases and J dropped 0; count of bases not matched to a gene: 6. CDR3 nucleotide sequence: TGTGCCAGCACGACCGGACAGGGGAACCAAGAGACCCAGTACTTC. Translating gives CASTTGQGNQETQYF.

This clonotype has a handful of counts. The J gene is TRBJ2-3, the V gene TRBV24-1; 7 nucleotides align to TRBD1. With V trimmed by 9 bases and J by 2 bases, 16 bases remained unmatched. This CDR3 contains 17 residues. CDR1 is KGHDR, CDR2 SFDVKD, per germline. The CDR3 reads CATHADLRGTATDTQYF. CDR3 DNA: TGTGCCACCCATGCCGACCTAAGAGGGACAGCCACAGATACGCAGTATTTT.

The rearrangement uses TRBV10-3 and TRBJ1-1, with 8 nucleotides matching TRBD1. This CDR3 spans 15 amino acids. Germline trimming cut 9 bases from V and 1 base from J; bases unmatched to any gene: 10. The germline V gene encodes CDR1 ENHRY and CDR2 SYGVKD. This CDR3 is CAMKSPGTGNTEAFF. CDR3 nucleotides: TGTGCCATGAAGAGCCCCGGGACAGGGAACACTGAAGCTTTCTTT.

This clonotype showed up many times. The genes are TRBV7-2 and TRBJ2-3, with unresolved D. Looked up from germline, CDR1 is SGHTA and CDR2 is FQGNSA. There are 14 residues in the CDR3. Trimming stripped 5 bases from V and 2 bases from J, with 11 bases between. The CDR3 protein is CASSPSAVTDTQYF. The CDR3 region has the DNA TGTGCCAGCAGCCCCTCGGCAGTCACAGATACGCAGTATTTT.

This CDR3 is CASSDGGLAGGLFDEQFF. CDR3 in DNA: TGTGCCAGCAGTGATGGCGGGCTAGCGGGGGGGCTCTTCGATGAGCAGTTCTTC. J is TRBJ2-1 and V is TRBV25-1; 12 positions agree with TRBD2. The germline CDR1 and CDR2 sequences are MGHDK and SYGVNS. V was pared by 3 bases and J by 8 bases, with 14 bases of the junction left unmatched. CDR3 size: 18 residues. Combining the CDR3 with reference TRBV25-1 and TRBJ2-1 gives the whole variable domain EADIYQTPRYLVIGTGKKITLECSQTMGHDKMYWYQQDPGMELHLIHYSYGVNSTEKGDLSSESTVSRIRTEHFPLTLESARPSHTSQYLCASSDGGLAGGLFDEQFFGPGTRLTVL.

This chain joins TRBV24-1 and TRBJ2-7; D is unclear. The last part of the DNA fits TRBJ2-5 better; the J call may be wrong. Germline lookup yields CDR1 KGHDR and CDR2 SFDVKD. This CDR3 region has 14 residues. The CDR3 protein is CATSGPWERATQYF. The DNA for the CDR3 is TGTGCCACCAGCGGGCCTTGGGAACGTGCGACCCAGTACTTC.

The chain couples TRBV27 to TRBJ2-3; 12 bases fit TRBD2. J was trimmed by 0 bases and V by 6 bases; bases with no gene match: 13. The CDR3 contains 19 residues. Looked up from germline, CDR1 is MNHEY and CDR2 is SMNVEV (reference sequence). As DNA, the CDR3 is TGTGCCAGCAGCCCCGGACTAGCGGGGTATCCAGCAAGCACAGATACGCAGTATTTT. Protein: CASSPGLAGYPASTDTQYF.

V gene TRBV20-1 combines with J gene TRBJ2-7, with TRBD1 matching over 7 bases. Germline V CDR1 and CDR2: DFQATT, SNEGSKA (reference sequence). Trimming cost V 6 bases and J 2 bases; bases outside gene matches: 10. This CDR3 is built from 14 residues. CDR3 coding DNA: TGCAGTGCCCTAACAAGACAGGGTCCCTACGAGCAGTACTTC. Amino acids: CSALTRQGPYEQYF.

DNA of the CDR3: TGTGCCAGCAGCGCCAGCTACAGGAACAACGAGCAGTACTTC. It codes for CASSASYRNNEQYF. The chain combines TRBV6-5 with TRBJ2-7; a possible D gene is TRBD1 (5 bases). The CDR3 loop spans 14 amino acids. V shed 6 bases and J shed 5 bases, with 17 bases lying between them. Germline V gives CDR1 MNHEY, CDR2 SVGAGI.

This clonotype was observed a few times. The CDR3: CSIATGDTQYF. The DNA of the CDR3 is TGCAGCATTGCCACCGGGGATACGCAGTATTTT. V gene TRBV29-1 combines with J gene TRBJ2-3; D uncertain. The CDR3 has 11 amino acids. Per germline, CDR1 SQVTM and CDR2 ANQGSEA. Trimming took 8 bases from V and 6 from J, leaving 12 bases between them.

The chain is built from TRBV6-2 or TRBV6-3 and TRBJ2-7, with D possibly TRBD1 on 6 matching bases. From germline, CDR1 is MNHEY and CDR2 SVGEGT. V dropped 2 bases and J dropped 7 bases, with 15 bases sitting between them. The CDR3 spans 14 residues. The chain's CDR3 is CASSYPGAMREQYF. CDR3 sequence (DNA): TGTGCCAGCAGTTACCCAGGGGCGATGCGGGAGCAGTACTTC.

In nucleotides, the CDR3 is TGTGCCAGCAGACTAGCGGGGGGCCACAATGAGCAGTACTTC. Translated, it gives CASRLAGGHNEQYF. This sequence joins TRBV12-3 or TRBV12-4 and TRBJ2-7; 12 nucleotides align to TRBD2. J was trimmed by 7 bases and V by 6 bases; bases with no gene match: 7. The CDR3 contains 14 residues.

J is TRBJ2-1 and V is TRBV7-9, with D unclear. Germline V lookup: CDR1 SEHNR, CDR2 FQNEAQ (reference sequence). The CDR3 is 12 amino acids. The V and J ends lost 6 bases and 6 bases respectively, with 9 bases between them. In DNA, the CDR3 is TGTGCCAGCAGAAACGAATTCAATGAGCAGTTCTTC. Its translation is CASRNEFNEQFF. Combining the CDR3 with reference TRBV7-9 and TRBJ2-1 gives the whole variable domain DTGVSQNPRHKITKRGQNVTFRCDPISEHNRLYWYRQTLGQGPEFLTYFQNEAQLEKSRLLSDRFSAERPKGSFSTLEIQRTEQGDSAMYLCASRNEFNEQFFGPGTRLTVL.

The chain couples TRBV29-1 to TRBJ2-5, with D tentatively TRBD2 (5 bases). V dropped 7 bases and J dropped 4 bases, with 13 bases sitting between them. CDR1 SQVTM and CDR2 ANQGSEA come from the germline V gene. This CDR3 spans 12 amino acids. The DNA of the CDR3 is TGCAGCGGGAGGACCGGGGTAGAGACCCAGTACTTC. It specifies CSGRTGVETQYF.

In its sample, this clonotype was seen a few times. This chain links TRBV20-1 with TRBJ1-6; weak D call: TRBD1 (5 bases). Between the trimmed V and J ends, which lost 3 bases and 10 bases, there was a span of 16 bases. The CDR3 has 14 residues. Germline loops: CDR1 DFQATT, CDR2 SNEGSKA (reference sequence). The CDR3 DNA follows: TGCAGTGCTAGTGTAGGCAAGGGGATATCACCCCTCCACTTT. Protein product: CSASVGKGISPLHF.

Remarks on this clonotype: At one of its ends the junction is not consistent with the germline gene, which may arise from a read error. The rearrangement uses TRBV4-3 and TRBJ1-2; a weak D match, TRBD1 (5 bases). Germline CDR1 LGHNA, CDR2 YSLEER. The CDR3 consists of 15 residues. CDR3 amino acids: CASSQALRANYGYTF. The CDR3 DNA sequence: TGCGCCAGCAGTCAAGCGCTCAGGGCAAACTATGGCTACACCTTC.

This chain links TRBV3-1 with TRBJ2-1, with 10 nucleotides matching TRBD2. Germline CDR1 and CDR2: LGHDT and YNNKEL (reference sequence). This CDR3 spans 16 amino acids. Trimming took 1 base from V and 9 from J; bases not matched to a gene: 9. Written as DNA, the CDR3 is TGTGCCAGCAGCCAAGCAAGCGGGGGGGAGGTCAGTGAGCAGTTCTTC. Protein sequence: CASSQASGGEVSEQFF.

V and J are TRBV20-1 and TRBJ2-7; D possibly corresponds to TRBD1 (6 bases). This CDR3 comprises 12 residues. The germline V gene encodes CDR1 DFQATT and CDR2 SNEGSKA (reference sequence). Trimming cost V 7 bases and J 2 bases, with 12 bases left between them. This chain's CDR3 is CSESQGPYEQYF. As DNA, the CDR3 is TGCAGTGAATCACAGGGACCCTACGAGCAGTACTTC.

V usage is TRBV2 and J usage is TRBJ2-3, with a possible D match to TRBD2 (6 bases). The CDR3 has 14 amino acids. Germline V gene lookup returns CDR1 SNHLY and CDR2 FYNNEI. Trimming left V 11 bases short and J 4 bases short, with 19 bases between. As DNA, the CDR3 is TGTGCCGTCGGGGGTGGGCCACCTCCAGATACGCAGTATTTT. This sequence encodes CAVGGGPPPDTQYF. The whole variable domain, filled in from reference TRBV2 and TRBJ2-3, reads EPEVTQTPSHQVTQMGQEVILRCVPISNHLYFYWYRQILGQKVEFLVSFYNNEISEKSEIFDDQFSVERPDGSNFTLKIRSTKLEDSAMYFCAVGGGPPPDTQYFGPGTRLTVL.

This chain links TRBV12-3 or TRBV12-4 with TRBJ2-6; D is perhaps TRBD2 (5 bases). Trimming removed 11 bases at V and 0 bases at J, with 11 bases between. This CDR3 comprises 14 residues. The CDR3 DNA follows: TGTGCCGGATCGACTAACTCTGGGGCCAACGTCCTGACTTTC. Amino acids: CAGSTNSGANVLTF.

The chain joins TRBV9 to TRBJ2-5; D is ambiguous. This CDR3 has 15 residues. In germline, CDR1 is SGDLS, CDR2 YYNGEE. The ends were cut back, 0 bases at V and 1 base at J, with 10 bases in the middle. The CDR3 protein is CASSVAIKLQETQYF. For the CDR3, the DNA is TGTGCCAGCAGCGTAGCTATTAAGCTCCAAGAGACCCAGTACTTC.